This T cell receptor beta chain was sequenced during a study of T cells in Graves' hyperthyroidism and ophthalmopathy. Study overall: Pretreatment peripheral blood was obtained at initial diagnosis.

RNA transcripts gave rise to amplified TCR beta CDR3 regions. Primed by the HTBI set, a first-round RT-PCR was run on the TCR CDR3. TCRdb analysed the multiplex PCR reads with MiXCR anew, one entry per CDR3 protein. The sample has under 300,000 distinct CDR3 sequences; about 20% are singletons. The CDR3 runs to 15 residues. Germline V lookup: CDR1 SGHNT, CDR2 YENEEA. With 6 bases removed from V and 0 bases from J, the gap between germline ends came to 14 bases. Patients affected by ophthalmopathy presented a Clinical Activity Score of at least 3, a NOSPECS grade of at least 4, and disease duration below 3 months. PBMCs were sourced from roughly 10 ml fresh peripheral blood.

The V and J genes are TRBV11-3 and TRBJ1-1; a possible D gene is TRBD1 (5 bases). The clonotype was recovered from a man aged 25 to 40 with Graves' ophthalmopathy. Sequencing input: blood. CDR3 in amino acids: CASSQGRAVNTEAFF. CDR3 DNA: TGTGCCAGCAGTCAGGGCAGGGCGGTGAACACTGAAGCTTTCTTT. The variable domain in full, completed from reference TRBV11-3 and TRBJ1-1, reads EAGVVQSPRYKIIEKKQPVAFWCNPISGHNTLYWYLQNLGQGPELLIRYENEEAVDDSQLPKDRFSAERLKGVDSTLKIQPAELGDSAVYLCASSQGRAVNTEAFFGQGTRLTVV.